Listed below are T cell receptor beta chains from one sample, sequenced in a study of T cells in Graves' hyperthyroidism and ophthalmopathy. Via MiXCR, TCRdb re-called the multiplex PCR reads, giving one row per CDR3 protein. The data show 300,000 to 450,000 distinct CDR3 sequences, 18% seen once. Sequencing used blood. The receptors stem from a man younger than 35 with Graves' ophthalmopathy. CDR3s include the opening cysteine and the closing phenylalanine or tryptophan. Fields, in order: D gene, clone size, V gene, J gene, CDR3 protein, CDR3 DNA. The D gene is left open where the match is weak. A clone size is listed for some rows: how often the clone was seen (once, few, many), or a class if it is expanded.

D: -; size: -; V: TRBV27; J: TRBJ1-2; CDR3: CASSSGTFNYGYTF; DNA: TGTGCCAGCAGTTCAGGGACATTTAACTATGGCTACACCTTC
D: TRBD2; size: -; V: TRBV20-1; J: TRBJ2-7; CDR3: CSAQLGGGVREQYF; DNA: TGCAGTGCACAACTTGGGGGGGGGGTGCGCGAGCAGTACTTC
D: -; size: few; V: TRBV27; J: TRBJ2-5; CDR3: CASSSSRWIQETQYF; DNA: TGTGCCAGCAGTTCATCCAGGTGGATCCAAGAGACCCAGTACTTC
D: TRBD1; size: few; V: TRBV20-1; J: TRBJ1-5; CDR3: CSAQDRAYSNQPQHF; DNA: TGCAGTGCTCAGGACAGGGCCTATAGCAATCAGCCCCAGCATTTT
D: TRBD2; size: many; V: TRBV6-2/TRBV6-3; J: TRBJ2-7; CDR3: CASSSGLAPRGEQYF; DNA: TGTGCCAGCAGCTCGGGACTAGCGCCTAGGGGGGAGCAGTACTTC
D: TRBD2; size: -; V: TRBV5-4; J: TRBJ2-1; CDR3: CASSSGPRSYNEQFF; DNA: TGTGCCAGCAGTAGCGGGCCACGCTCCTACAATGAGCAGTTCTTC
D: TRBD1; size: -; V: TRBV14; J: TRBJ1-2; CDR3: CASSRTGVGYTF; DNA: TGTGCCAGCAGCCGGACAGGGGTTGGCTACACCTTC
D: -; size: -; V: TRBV5-1; J: TRBJ2-3; CDR3: CASSLAPRTDTQYF; DNA: TGCGCCAGCAGCTTGGCCCCCCGCACAGATACGCAGTATTTT
D: -; size: many; V: TRBV12-3/TRBV12-4; J: TRBJ2-7; CDR3: CASRRDLAYEQYF; DNA: TGTGCCAGCAGGAGGGACCTGGCCTACGAGCAGTACTTC
D: -; size: -; V: TRBV27; J: TRBJ1-2; CDR3: CASSLEGRYGYTF; DNA: TGTGCCAGCAGTTTAGAAGGACGCTATGGCTACACCTTC
D: -; size: few; V: TRBV24-1; J: TRBJ2-3; CDR3: CATRETDTQYF; DNA: TGTGCCACCAGGGAAACAGATACGCAGTATTTT
D: -; size: many; V: TRBV20-1; J: TRBJ2-3; CDR3: CSASNRAASTDTQYF; DNA: TGCAGTGCTAGTAACAGGGCCGCAAGCACAGATACGCAGTATTTT
D: -; size: -; V: TRBV5-1; J: TRBJ2-2; CDR3: CASSVTVAGELFF; DNA: TGCGCCAGCAGCGTGACGGTGGCCGGGGAGCTGTTTTTT
D: -; size: few; V: TRBV9; J: TRBJ1-5; CDR3: CASSVGSVNQPQHF; DNA: TGTGCCAGCAGCGTTGGCAGCGTCAATCAGCCCCAGCATTTT
D: -; size: -; V: TRBV10-3; J: TRBJ1-5; CDR3: CAISDPRRQPGRRSNQPQHF; DNA: TGTGCCATCAGTGACCCTCGTCGCCAGCCCGGGCGTCGTAGCAATCAGCCCCAGCATTTT
D: -; size: few; V: TRBV7-2; J: TRBJ2-3; CDR3: CASSLDTHSTDTQYF; DNA: TGTGCCAGCAGCCTTGACACCCATAGCACAGATACGCAGTATTTT
D: -; size: many; V: TRBV7-2; J: TRBJ1-4; CDR3: CASSLTENEKLFF; DNA: TGTGCCAGCAGCTTGACAGAGAATGAAAAACTGTTTTTT
D: -; size: many; V: TRBV27; J: TRBJ1-1; CDR3: CASSLHRGTEAFF; DNA: TGTGCCAGCAGTTTACATCGGGGCACTGAAGCTTTCTTT
D: -; size: -; V: TRBV4-2; J: TRBJ1-5; CDR3: CASSQDVFQPQHF; DNA: TGTGCCAGCAGCCAAGATGTTTTCCAGCCCCAGCATTTT
D: -; size: -; V: TRBV18; J: TRBJ2-6; CDR3: CASSLESSGANVLTF; DNA: TGTGCCAGCTCACTCGAGAGCTCTGGGGCCAACGTCCTGACTTTC
D: -; size: many; V: TRBV18; J: TRBJ2-1; CDR3: CASSLSGFHEQFF; DNA: TGTGCCAGCTCACTCTCCGGGTTCCATGAGCAGTTCTTC
D: TRBD2; size: many; V: TRBV7-8; J: TRBJ2-2; CDR3: CASSLGGIAGSVIGELFF; DNA: TGTGCCAGCAGCTTAGGGGGGATAGCGGGGTCGGTGATCGGGGAGCTGTTTTTT
D: TRBD1; size: few; V: TRBV4-1; J: TRBJ1-5; CDR3: CASSQDYYGTGNVPQHF; DNA: TGCGCCAGCAGCCAAGATTATTATGGGACAGGGAATGTGCCCCAGCATTTT
D: TRBD1; size: few; V: TRBV11-1; J: TRBJ2-6; CDR3: CASSSGTDHSGANVLTF; DNA: TGTGCCAGCAGCTCTGGGACAGATCACTCTGGGGCCAACGTCCTGACTTTC
D: TRBD1; size: few; V: TRBV11-2; J: TRBJ1-2; CDR3: CASTLQGAVGYTF; DNA: TGTGCCAGCACACTACAGGGGGCCGTAGGCTACACCTTC
D: -; size: many; V: TRBV5-6; J: TRBJ2-1; CDR3: CASSLDGGHYNEQFF; DNA: TGTGCCAGCAGCTTGGACGGGGGACACTACAATGAGCAGTTCTTC
D: -; size: few; V: TRBV9; J: TRBJ2-3; CDR3: CASSDSGDTQYF; DNA: TGTGCCAGCAGTGACTCCGGAGATACGCAGTATTTT
D: -; size: many; V: TRBV7-2; J: TRBJ2-5; CDR3: CASSLGDRGRRMETQYF; DNA: TGTGCCAGCAGCTTAGGGGATCGGGGCCGCCGGATGGAGACCCAGTACTTC
D: -; size: -; V: TRBV29-1; J: TRBJ2-3; CDR3: CSVEALMLGSSDTQYF; DNA: TGCAGCGTTGAAGCCCTGATGCTTGGGTCTTCAGATACGCAGTATTTT
D: -; size: few; V: TRBV18; J: TRBJ1-5; CDR3: CASSPSFDKWNQPQHF; DNA: TGTGCCAGCTCACCTTCCTTTGATAAGTGGAATCAGCCCCAGCATTTT
D: TRBD1; size: many; V: TRBV12-3/TRBV12-4; J: TRBJ2-7; CDR3: CASRAGPGQGMMGEQYF; DNA: TGTGCCAGCAGGGCCGGACCGGGACAGGGTATGATGGGCGAGCAGTACTTC
D: -; size: -; V: TRBV20-1; J: TRBJ2-1; CDR3: CSADLRRGVEFF; DNA: TGCAGTGCGGACCTCCGGAGGGGGGTAGAGTTCTTC
D: TRBD1; size: many; V: TRBV5-1; J: TRBJ2-7; CDR3: CASSLWDRTYEQYF; DNA: TGCGCCAGCAGCTTGTGGGACAGAACCTACGAGCAGTACTTC
D: -; size: -; V: TRBV10-3; J: TRBJ2-1; CDR3: CAISESDEQFF; DNA: TGTGCCATCAGTGAGTCGGATGAGCAGTTCTTC
D: TRBD1; size: few; V: TRBV20-1; J: TRBJ2-5; CDR3: CSAHRGEETQYF; DNA: TGCAGTGCCCACAGGGGAGAAGAGACCCAGTACTTC
D: TRBD2; size: few; V: TRBV9; J: TRBJ2-2; CDR3: CASSDTSGGIIGELFF; DNA: TGTGCCAGCAGCGACACTAGCGGGGGAATTATCGGGGAGCTGTTTTTT
D: TRBD1; size: -; V: TRBV28; J: TRBJ2-7; CDR3: CASSRPGTGREQYF; DNA: TGTGCCAGCAGTCGCCCCGGGACAGGGCGCGAGCAGTACTTC
D: -; size: many; V: TRBV2; J: TRBJ2-7; CDR3: CASSEDSPEQYF; DNA: TGTGCCAGCAGTGAAGACTCGCCCGAGCAGTACTTC
D: TRBD2; size: many; V: TRBV11-3; J: TRBJ2-1; CDR3: CASSPGGAPREQFF; DNA: TGTGCCAGCAGCCCGGGGGGGGCCCCCCGGGAGCAGTTCTTC
D: TRBD1; size: few; V: TRBV9; J: TRBJ1-2; CDR3: CASSAGPGGGTGAKGYTF; DNA: TGTGCCAGCAGCGCCGGGCCGGGTGGGGGGACAGGGGCCAAAGGCTACACCTTC
D: -; size: many; V: TRBV5-1; J: TRBJ2-3; CDR3: CASSTGAVTDTQYF; DNA: TGCGCCAGCAGCACGGGCGCCGTCACAGATACGCAGTATTTT
D: -; size: -; V: TRBV10-3; J: TRBJ1-2; CDR3: CAISEDRFYGYTF; DNA: TGTGCCATCAGTGAGGATAGGTTCTATGGCTACACCTTC
D: -; size: -; V: TRBV27; J: TRBJ1-2; CDR3: CASSFGHTYGYTF; DNA: TGTGCCAGCAGTTTTGGGCATACCTATGGCTACACCTTC
D: TRBD1; size: many; V: TRBV20-1; J: TRBJ2-1; CDR3: CSAPGQGFSYNEQFF; DNA: TGCAGTGCTCCGGGACAGGGGTTCTCCTACAATGAGCAGTTCTTC
D: -; size: -; V: TRBV5-4; J: TRBJ1-2; CDR3: CASSSQQGTNYGYTF; DNA: TGTGCCAGCAGCAGTCAACAGGGAACTAACTATGGCTACACCTTC
D: -; size: many; V: TRBV12-3/TRBV12-4; J: TRBJ2-3; CDR3: CASIRGSGTDTQYF; DNA: TGTGCCAGCATCCGGGGGTCTGGCACAGATACGCAGTATTTT
D: -; size: many; V: TRBV28; J: TRBJ2-2; CDR3: CASSSPRWRGGTGELFF; DNA: TGTGCCAGCAGTTCCCCCCGGTGGCGGGGTGGCACCGGGGAGCTGTTTTTT
D: -; size: many; V: TRBV6-4; J: TRBJ2-1; CDR3: CASSDYGQPRNEQFF; DNA: TGTGCCAGCAGTGATTACGGACAGCCTCGTAATGAGCAGTTCTTC
D: -; size: -; V: TRBV25-1; J: TRBJ2-3; CDR3: CASSEPKGGGSDTQYF; DNA: TGTGCCAGCAGTGAGCCCAAGGGGGGGGGGTCAGATACGCAGTATTTT
D: TRBD1; size: -; V: TRBV4-2; J: TRBJ1-1; CDR3: CASSSRTGGTEAFF; DNA: TGTGCCAGCAGCTCCAGGACAGGGGGTACTGAAGCTTTCTTT
D: -; size: many; V: TRBV20-1; J: TRBJ1-5; CDR3: CSATDTRGNQPQHF; DNA: TGCAGTGCTACGGACACAAGAGGCAATCAGCCCCAGCATTTT
D: -; size: -; V: TRBV12-3/TRBV12-4; J: TRBJ1-2; CDR3: CASRRGGGYGYTF; DNA: TGTGCCAGCAGGAGGGGGGGAGGCTATGGCTACACCTTC
D: -; size: -; V: TRBV19; J: TRBJ1-4; CDR3: CASSQTGTTNEKLFF; DNA: TGTGCCAGTAGCCAAACAGGGACAACTAATGAAAAACTGTTTTTT
D: TRBD1; size: few; V: TRBV12-5; J: TRBJ1-1; CDR3: CASGFSGTGGLNTEAFF; DNA: TGTGCTAGTGGTTTCTCCGGGACAGGGGGCTTGAACACTGAAGCTTTCTTT
D: -; size: few; V: TRBV6-9; J: TRBJ2-7; CDR3: CASTPPSPPYEQYF; DNA: TGTGCCAGCACCCCCCCCAGCCCTCCCTACGAGCAGTACTTC
D: TRBD1; size: -; V: TRBV10-3; J: TRBJ2-7; CDR3: CAISGYRGEQYF; DNA: TGTGCCATCAGTGGATACAGGGGCGAGCAGTACTTC
D: -; size: many; V: TRBV3-1; J: TRBJ1-3; CDR3: CASSPGRGSGNTIYF; DNA: TGTGCCAGCAGCCCCGGCAGGGGCTCTGGAAACACCATATATTTT
D: TRBD2; size: many; V: TRBV2; J: TRBJ2-1; CDR3: CAQQAGGYNEQFF; DNA: TGTGCCCAGCAGGCGGGGGGCTACAATGAGCAGTTCTTC
D: -; size: many; V: TRBV28; J: TRBJ1-2; CDR3: CASNTDPIPANYGYTF; DNA: TGTGCCAGCAATACAGACCCTATACCAGCTAACTATGGCTACACCTTC
D: TRBD1; size: many; V: TRBV5-1; J: TRBJ1-4; CDR3: CASSLTGQRIATNEKLFF; DNA: TGCGCCAGCAGCTTGACGGGACAGAGGATTGCAACTAATGAAAAACTGTTTTTT